The 6 T cell receptor beta chains below come from one sample, sequenced in a study of immunodeficiency. Only in-frame clones appear in the TCRdb table, and some are missing; sequencing was by immunoSEQ multiplex PCR. The table lists some 3,900 clones, about 90% of them singletons. Sequencing was carried out using CD4+ T cells from blood. The receptor source for this set is a human donor in good health.

The genes are TRBV19 and TRBJ1-5, with D perhaps TRBD1 (6 bases). The V gene's germline CDR1 is LNHDA and CDR2 SQIVND (reference sequence). The ends were cut back, 8 bases at V and 0 bases at J, with 11 bases in the middle. The CDR3 length is 14 residues. In nucleotides, the CDR3 is TGTGCCAGTTTGGACAGAATTAGCAATCAGCCCCAGCATTTT. This encodes CASLDRISNQPQHF.

The J gene is TRBJ1-4, the V gene TRBV2; unclear D gene. Trimming removed 2 bases at V and 4 bases at J, with 14 bases between. This CDR3 has 16 residues. Germline V gene sequence: CDR1 SNHLY, CDR2 FYNNEI. Here the CDR3 DNA reads TGTGCCAGCAGTGAATCCGGGGTTGGCGGTAATGAAAAACTGTTTTTT. Its translation: CASSESGVGGNEKLFF.

CDR3 DNA sequence: TGTGCCAGCAGTTTAGGAATGGGCACTGAAGCTTTCTTT. Encoded protein: CASSLGMGTEAFF. This chain uses TRBV6-2 or TRBV6-3 with TRBJ1-1, with no clear D. Germline CDR1 reads MNHEY; CDR2 reads SVGEGT. The CDR3 has 13 residues. V lost 4 bases and J lost 4, with 10 bases in between.

About this clone: Germline and junction disagree at one end, which may indicate a read error. The V gene is TRBV5-1, the J gene TRBJ2-5, with 7 nucleotides matching TRBD2. Germline lookup yields CDR1 SGHRS and CDR2 YFSETQ. CDR3 size: 14 residues. In nucleotides, the CDR3 is TGCGCCCGCAGCTTGGGGGGGGTCCAAGAGACCCAGTACTTC. Translation gives CARSLGGVQETQYF.

This chain connects TRBV19 to TRBJ2-6; D remains ambiguous. Germline V gene data show CDR1 as LNHDA and CDR2 as SQIVND (reference sequence). Trimming cost V 0 bases and J 0 bases, with 3 bases left between them. The CDR3 totals 15 residues. The CDR3 loop reads CASSIDSSGANVLTF. CDR3 bases: TGTGCCAGTAGTATAGACAGCTCTGGGGCCAACGTCCTGACTTTC.

The chain combines TRBV27 with TRBJ2-1, with D perhaps given as TRBD1 or TRBD2 (7 bases each). The CDR3 extends over 17 amino acids. The V gene's germline CDR1 is MNHEY and CDR2 SMNVEV (reference sequence). Trimming pared 4 bases from V and 6 bases from J, leaving 22 bases between. The CDR3 nucleotides read TGTGCCAGCAGTTCAGACAGGGTGGTAGCGGGCCGCAATGAGCAGTTCTTC. Amino acid sequence: CASSSDRVVAGRNEQFF.